The 32 T cell receptor beta chains reported below all come from one sample, sequenced in a study of T-cell reconstitution after alpha-beta-depleted transplantation in children. Unique molecular identifiers were used in preparing the TCRbeta library. TCRdb re-called the PCR reads through MiXCR, storing one row per CDR3 protein. The sample contains some 500,000 distinct CDR3 sequences, around 16% of which appear only once. This specimen was PBMCs from the stem cell graft donor, taken from the stem cell graft. The receptor set was obtained from a human donor who donated a stem cell graft to a child with acute lymphoblastic leukemia.

This clonotype was recorded a few times. The rearrangement uses TRBV4-1 and TRBJ2-2; 11 positions agree with TRBD1. The CDR3 loop spans 18 amino acids. The V segment lost 4 bases and the J segment 2 bases; nucleotides outside the gene matches: 9. Germline CDR1 is MGHRA and CDR2 is YSYEKL. The CDR3 is CASSLYGTGGRNTGELFF. The DNA for the CDR3 is TGCGCCAGCAGCCTTTACGGGACAGGGGGACGAAACACCGGGGAGCTGTTTTTT.

This clonotype was seen a few times. The chain couples TRBV7-3 to TRBJ2-4; perhaps TRBD2 as D (6 bases). Germline CDR1 and CDR2: SGHTA and FQGTGA. The V and J ends lost 0 bases and 4 bases respectively, with 13 bases between them. This CDR3 spans 16 amino acids. This CDR3 reads CASSLTQGLMKNIQYF. CDR3 nucleotide sequence: TGTGCCAGCAGCTTAACTCAGGGACTGATGAAAAACATTCAGTACTTC.

The chain recombines TRBV4-1 with TRBJ2-6; D possibly matches TRBD1 or TRBD2 (5 bases each). Trimming cost V 3 bases and J 1 base, with 22 bases left between them. The CDR3 has 20 amino acids. Germline V gene sequence: CDR1 MGHRA, CDR2 YSYEKL. CDR3 protein: CASSHVEIGGWSSGANVLTF. The DNA of the CDR3 is TGCGCCAGCAGCCATGTAGAGATTGGGGGTTGGTCGTCTGGGGCCAACGTCCTGACTTTC.

The chain joins TRBV6-2 or TRBV6-3 to TRBJ1-5, with 11 bases fitting TRBD1. This CDR3 is 14 amino acids long. With V trimmed by 6 bases and J by 7 bases, 5 bases remained unmatched. The germline CDR1 and CDR2 sequences are MNHEY and SVGEGT. The CDR3 region has the DNA TGTGCCAGCAGCATGGACAGGGGGCTGCAGCCCCAGCATTTT. Amino acid sequence: CASSMDRGLQPQHF.

The rearrangement links TRBV18 to TRBJ2-1, with a weak D call TRBD1 (5 bases). Trimming cost V 8 bases and J 0 bases, with 11 bases left between them. This CDR3 is built from 14 residues. Germline values: CDR1 KGHSH, CDR2 LQKENI. CDR3 nucleotide sequence: TGTGCCAGCAAGACAGTTATCTCCTACAATGAGCAGTTCTTC. It specifies CASKTVISYNEQFF.

The rearrangement joins TRBV7-8 to TRBJ2-7; TRBD1 matches 9 bases. V trimming: 5 bases; J trimming: 7 bases; junction bases outside the gene matches: 12. The germline V gene encodes CDR1 SGHVS and CDR2 FQNEAQ. This CDR3 contains 15 residues. The CDR3 region is CASSIRDRVFGEQYF. The CDR3 nucleotides read TGTGCCAGCAGCATCCGGGACAGGGTATTCGGGGAGCAGTACTTC.

This clonotype has ten or more counts. Germline is not matched at one junction end, which may reflect a read error. CDR3 nucleotides: TGCGCCAGCAGTGGCCTAGCGGGCTACAATGAGCAGTTCTTC. Translating gives CASSGLAGYNEQFF. The rearrangement joins TRBV19 to TRBJ2-1, with 8 nucleotides matching TRBD2. CDR1 is LNHDA, CDR2 SQIVND, per germline (reference sequence). The CDR3 spans 14 residues. Based on the CDR3 plus reference TRBV19 and TRBJ2-1, the full variable domain is DGGITQSPKYLFRKEGQNVTLSCEQNLNHDAMYWYRQDPGQGLRLIYYSQIVNDFQKGDIAEGYSVSREKKESFPLTVTSAQKNPTAFYLCASSGLAGYNEQFFGPGTRLTVL.

This clonotype occurred many times. The J gene is TRBJ2-2, the V gene TRBV20-1; D gene uncertain. V was clipped by 3 bases and J by 1 base, with 3 bases between them. The CDR3 length is 12 residues. Germline CDR1 DFQATT, CDR2 SNEGSKA (reference sequence). The CDR3 DNA is TGCAGTGCTAGGAGGAACACCGGGGAGCTGTTTTTT. Amino acids: CSARRNTGELFF.

The chain recombines TRBV7-9 with TRBJ1-5; the D gene is possibly TRBD1 (6 bases). V was trimmed by 5 bases and J by 6 bases, leaving 11 bases between them. In germline, CDR1 is SEHNR, CDR2 FQNEAQ (reference sequence). CDR3 length: 13 residues. The CDR3 DNA follows: TGTGCCAGCAGCGCCTGGGGGGCTCAGCCCCAGCATTTT. Translation gives CASSAWGAQPQHF.

The chain recombines TRBV20-1 with TRBJ2-5; a possible D gene is TRBD2 (6 bases). Trimming pared 8 bases from V and 5 bases from J, leaving 18 bases between. This CDR3 region has 13 residues. From germline, CDR1 is DFQATT and CDR2 SNEGSKA (reference sequence). The CDR3 is CSPEQSGWETQYF. The CDR3 DNA reads as TGCAGTCCAGAGCAGAGCGGGTGGGAGACCCAGTACTTC.

The V and J genes are TRBV5-1 and TRBJ1-2; 7 positions agree with TRBD1. The CDR3 sequence is 14 residues long. Germline values: CDR1 SGHRS, CDR2 YFSETQ. V lost 3 bases to trimming and J lost 3 bases; unmatched junction nucleotides: 5. The CDR3 bases are TGCGCCAGCAGCTGGACCGGGACAGACTATGGCTACACCTTC. Protein product: CASSWTGTDYGYTF.

The chain couples TRBV20-1 to TRBJ2-5; no firm D call. Trimming took 3 bases from V and 4 from J, leaving 3 bases between them. The V gene's germline CDR1 is DFQATT and CDR2 SNEGSKA (reference sequence). The CDR3 has 10 residues. CDR3 coding DNA: TGCAGTGCTAGGCGAGAGACCCAGTACTTC. It encodes CSARRETQYF.

This clonotype occurred a few times. The chain uses TRBV18 and TRBJ1-3, with D unresolved. The CDR3 is made up of 14 amino acids. Germline V gene data show CDR1 as KGHSH and CDR2 as LQKENI. V was trimmed by 3 bases and J by 1 base, leaving 7 bases between them. CDR3 bases: TGTGCCAGCTCACCCTCGCCTTCTGGAAACACCATATATTTT. It encodes CASSPSPSGNTIYF.

There are a few counts of this clonotype. The J gene is TRBJ2-2, the V gene TRBV12-3 or TRBV12-4; D perhaps matches TRBD1 (5 bases). V dropped 3 bases and J dropped 2 bases, with 13 bases sitting between them. This CDR3 region has 16 residues. The CDR3 region is CASSFWGSLNTGELFF. The DNA of the CDR3 is TGTGCCAGCAGTTTCTGGGGCAGTTTAAACACCGGGGAGCTGTTTTTT.

This clonotype has just a few counts. The gene calls are TRBV7-3 and TRBJ1-4; 8 nucleotides agree with TRBD1. The CDR3 runs to 15 residues. Germline V gene lookup returns CDR1 SGHTA and CDR2 FQGTGA. Germline trimming cut 5 bases from V and 3 bases from J; bases unmatched to any gene: 5. CDR3 sequence reads: CASSLAGGPNEKLFF. CDR3 DNA: TGTGCCAGCAGCCTCGCAGGGGGCCCTAATGAAAAACTGTTTTTT.

The table lists this clonotype with a few counts. The chain employs TRBV7-9 and TRBJ2-2; unclear D gene. The CDR3 runs to 14 residues. CDR1 and CDR2 from the germline V gene are SEHNR and FQNEAQ (reference sequence). The ends were cut back, 4 bases at V and 5 bases at J, with 11 bases in the middle. CDR3 in DNA: TGTGCCAGCAGCTCGTTCCTAGAGACCGGGGAGCTGTTTTTT. This translates into CASSSFLETGELFF.

This chain connects TRBV5-1 to TRBJ1-1; D not certain. The CDR3 consists of 13 residues. Germline CDR1 reads SGHRS; CDR2 reads YFSETQ. The ends were cut back, 0 bases at V and 8 bases at J, with 11 bases in the middle. The CDR3 is CASSLGPRREAFF. In DNA form, the CDR3 reads TGCGCCAGCAGCTTGGGACCGCGGCGCGAAGCTTTCTTT. The full variable domain, completed using reference TRBV5-1 and TRBJ1-1, is KAGVTQTPRYLIKTRGQQVTLSCSPISGHRSVSWYQQTPGQGLQFLFEYFSETQRNKGNFPGRFSGRQFSNSRSEMNVSTLELGDSALYLCASSLGPRREAFFGQGTRLTVV.

The rearrangement joins TRBV7-6 to TRBJ2-1; perhaps TRBD2 as D (5 bases). Germline lookup yields CDR1 SGHVS and CDR2 FNYEAQ. The CDR3 consists of 13 residues. Trimming pared 3 bases from V and 7 bases from J, leaving 10 bases between. The chain's CDR3 is CASSFWTVNEQFF. CDR3 sequence (DNA): TGTGCCAGCAGCTTCTGGACTGTAAATGAGCAGTTCTTC.

This clonotype was seen a handful of times. V and J are TRBV20-1 and TRBJ2-1; 10 bases are a match to TRBD1. The junction had 4 bases not matched to a gene; V was cut back by 2 bases and J by 0 bases. CDR3 length: 16 residues. Germline-derived CDR1 and CDR2 are DFQATT and SNEGSKA (reference sequence). This chain's CDR3 is CSARWGQGTSYNEQFF. Here the CDR3 DNA reads TGCAGTGCTAGATGGGGACAGGGGACCTCCTACAATGAGCAGTTCTTC.

This chain joins TRBV7-9 and TRBJ1-6; 8 nucleotides align to TRBD1. V shed 1 base, J shed 7 bases, and the junction held 6 bases outside the gene matches. In germline, CDR1 is SEHNR, CDR2 FQNEAQ (reference sequence). CDR3 length equals 16 residues. The CDR3 coding sequence is TGTGCCAGCAGCTTAGTTGAGACAGGGGTCAATTCACCCCTCCACTTT. Protein: CASSLVETGVNSPLHF.

The rearrangement joins TRBV9 to TRBJ1-6; D not certain. The CDR3 loop spans 13 amino acids. The germline CDR1 and CDR2 sequences are SGDLS and YYNGEE. Trimming left V 4 bases short and J 6 bases short, with 8 bases between. CDR3 residues: CASSPRGNSPLHF. CDR3 in DNA: TGTGCCAGCAGCCCCCGGGGTAATTCACCCCTCCACTTT. Drawing the rest from reference TRBV9 and TRBJ1-6, the complete variable domain is DSGVTQTPKHLITATGQRVTLRCSPRSGDLSVYWYQQSLDQGLQFLIQYYNGEERAKGNILERFSAQQFPDLHSELNLSSLELGDSALYFCASSPRGNSPLHFGNGTRLTVT.

The genes are TRBV5-5 and TRBJ2-4, with D perhaps TRBD2 (5 bases). V gave up 7 bases and J gave up 0 bases, with 17 bases separating them. From germline, CDR1 is SGHKS and CDR2 YYEKEE (reference sequence). CDR3 length: 16 residues. Here the CDR3 DNA reads TGTGCCAGCTCACCCCCGGGATTTGTAGCCAAAAACATTCAGTACTTC. It translates to CASSPPGFVAKNIQYF.

This clonotype appeared a few times. The chain joins TRBV10-3 to TRBJ2-1; 11 bases map to TRBD2. Germline V gene lookup returns CDR1 ENHRY and CDR2 SYGVKD. The CDR3 is 13 amino acids. Trimming removed 7 bases from V and 7 bases from J; junction bases left unmatched: 3. CDR3 residues: CAINLAGGNEQFF. In nucleotides, the CDR3 is TGTGCCATCAACCTAGCGGGAGGTAATGAGCAGTTCTTC.

The table lists this clonotype with a few counts. The chain couples TRBV2 to TRBJ1-1; D possibly corresponds to TRBD1 (5 bases). Germline CDR1 reads SNHLY; CDR2 reads FYNNEI. V was shortened by 2 bases and J by 1 base, with 8 bases between the two germline ends. The CDR3 loop spans 14 amino acids. The CDR3 sequence: CASSEMGENTEAFF. Here the CDR3 DNA reads TGTGCCAGCAGTGAAATGGGGGAGAACACTGAAGCTTTCTTT.

V usage is TRBV10-3 and J usage is TRBJ2-7, with 7 bases identical to TRBD2. Germline-derived CDR1 and CDR2 are ENHRY and SYGVKD. This CDR3 has 14 residues. V lost 8 bases and J lost 6; bases outside the gene matches: 13. CDR3 sequence reads: CAIHRTSRSREQYF. CDR3 in DNA: TGTGCCATCCACAGGACTAGTAGAAGCCGCGAGCAGTACTTC.

The chain couples TRBV5-5 to TRBJ2-7; D remains ambiguous. CDR1 is SGHKS, CDR2 YYEKEE, per germline (reference sequence). The CDR3 length is 11 residues. Trimming took 7 bases from V and 1 from J, leaving 6 bases between them. The CDR3 nucleotides are TGTGCCAGCCAGGTTTCCTACGAGCAGTACTTC. This sequence encodes CASQVSYEQYF.

This clonotype was counted ten times or more. CDR3 bases: TGTGCCAGCAGTCCCATTAACACTGAAGCTTTCTTT. Its protein is CASSPINTEAFF. The V call is TRBV12-3 or TRBV12-4, the J call TRBJ1-1; D unresolved. V lost 5 bases to trimming and J lost 2 bases, with 6 bases between them. The CDR3 extends over 12 amino acids.

This clonotype was recorded at least ten times. V gene TRBV20-1 combines with J gene TRBJ2-1; D gene uncertain. V was trimmed by 0 bases and J by 4 bases, leaving 10 bases between them. This CDR3 is 14 amino acids long. CDR1 and CDR2 (germline): DFQATT, SNEGSKA (reference sequence). The chain's CDR3 is CSARDDISYNEQFF. CDR3 nucleotides: TGCAGTGCTAGAGATGATATTTCGTACAATGAGCAGTTCTTC.

This clonotype was counted a few times. The chain has TRBV5-1 and TRBJ1-1; 9 nucleotides agree with TRBD1. Trimming removed 2 bases from V and 3 bases from J; junction bases left unmatched: 5. The CDR3 runs 15 residues. In germline, CDR1 is SGHRS, CDR2 YFSETQ. The CDR3 protein is CASSFYRGQDTEAFF. The DNA of the CDR3 is TGCGCCAGCAGCTTTTACAGGGGGCAGGACACTGAAGCTTTCTTT.

The chain links TRBV10-1 to TRBJ1-1; unclear D gene. The CDR3 loop spans 16 amino acids. The V end lost 0 bases, the J end lost 1 base, and 12 bases lay between the germline ends. The germline CDR1 and CDR2 sequences are WNHNN and SYGVQD (reference sequence). CDR3 loop: CASSESTAGWNTEAFF. In DNA form, the CDR3 reads TGCGCCAGCAGTGAGTCAACGGCAGGTTGGAACACTGAAGCTTTCTTT.

This clonotype was detected a few times. The CDR3 DNA reads as TGTGCCACCAGCAGGGATCGGACTAGCGGGTACGAGCAGTACTTC. Amino acid sequence: CATSRDRTSGYEQYF. V gene TRBV15 combines with J gene TRBJ2-7; TRBD2 matches 11 bases. The CDR3 covers 15 residues. The ends lost 3 bases at V and 4 bases at J; junction bases unmatched: 5. Germline CDR1 and CDR2: LNHNV and YYDKDF (reference sequence).

The rearrangement uses TRBV20-1 and TRBJ2-1, with TRBD2 matching 8 bases. CDR1 is DFQATT and CDR2 is SNEGSKA in the germline V gene (reference sequence). J gave up 0 bases and V 6 bases, and 7 bases lay outside the gene matches. The CDR3 has 15 residues. The CDR3 DNA reads TGCAGTGCAAAGGTAGCGGGAAGCTCCTACAATGAGCAGTTCTTC. Translating it yields CSAKVAGSSYNEQFF.